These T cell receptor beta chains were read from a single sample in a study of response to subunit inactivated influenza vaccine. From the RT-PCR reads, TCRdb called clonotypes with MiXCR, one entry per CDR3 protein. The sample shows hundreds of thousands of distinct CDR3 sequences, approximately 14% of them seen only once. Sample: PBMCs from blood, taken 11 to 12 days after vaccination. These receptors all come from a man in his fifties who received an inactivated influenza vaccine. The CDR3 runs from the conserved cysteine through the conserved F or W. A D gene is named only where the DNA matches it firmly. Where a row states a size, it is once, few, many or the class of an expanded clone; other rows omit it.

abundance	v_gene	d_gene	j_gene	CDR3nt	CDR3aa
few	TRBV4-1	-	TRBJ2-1	TGCGCCAGCAGCCAAGTACCAGGCTACAATGAGCAGTTCTTC	CASSQVPGYNEQFF
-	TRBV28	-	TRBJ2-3	TGCGCCAGCAGCTTGTCAGGGGTCCCAGATACGCAGTATTTT	CASSLSGVPDTQYF
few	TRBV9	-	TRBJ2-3	TGTGCCAGCAACCACCCGGGTCAGGGGCCCGTAGTAGGAGCAGATACGCAGTATTTT	CASNHPGQGPVVGADTQYF
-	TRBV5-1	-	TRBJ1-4	TGCGCCAGCAGCTTGGAGGGATTTAGTGAAAAACTGTTTTTT	CASSLEGFSEKLFF
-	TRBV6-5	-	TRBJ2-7	TGTGCCAGCAGTTACTCGGTTCAGACACCTTCCTACGAGCAGTACTTC	CASSYSVQTPSYEQYF
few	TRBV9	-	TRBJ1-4	TGTGCCAGCAGCGCCGGGACGGTTGCCGATAATGAAAAACTGTTTTTT	CASSAGTVADNEKLFF
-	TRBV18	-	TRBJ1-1	TGTGCCAGCTCACCACCCAACAGTAACACTGAAGCTTTCTTT	CASSPPNSNTEAFF
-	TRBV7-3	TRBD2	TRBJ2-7	TGTGCCAGCAGCCTGGGGACTAGCGGGAGTTTGTACTTC	CASSLGTSGSLYF
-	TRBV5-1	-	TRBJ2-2	TGCGCCAGCTCGGGGGTCCCAAACACCGGGGAGCTGTTTTTT	CASSGVPNTGELFF
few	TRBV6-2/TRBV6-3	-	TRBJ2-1	TGTGCCAGCAGTCAAGTTCGTTACAATGAGCAGTTCTTC	CASSQVRYNEQFF
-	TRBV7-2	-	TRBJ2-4	TGTGCCAGCAGCTTGAGGCTAGGACTAGCCAAAAACATTCAGTACTTC	CASSLRLGLAKNIQYF
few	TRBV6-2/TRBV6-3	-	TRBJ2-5	TGTGCCAGCAGGCGGGACTCCCGAGAGACCCAGTACTTC	CASRRDSRETQYF
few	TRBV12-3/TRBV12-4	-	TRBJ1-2	TGTGCCAGCAGTTTAAGACCAAAAGGCTACACCTTC	CASSLRPKGYTF
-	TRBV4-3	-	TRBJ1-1	TGCGCCAGCAGCCCTAATCAGGGGTCTTGGACTGAAGCTTTCTTT	CASSPNQGSWTEAFF
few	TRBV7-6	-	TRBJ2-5	TGTGCCAGCAGCCCATCCTCCCAAGAGACCCAGTACTTC	CASSPSSQETQYF
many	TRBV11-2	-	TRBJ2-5	TGTGCCAGCAGCTTAGTTGGGCTGGGGGAGACCCAGTACTTC	CASSLVGLGETQYF
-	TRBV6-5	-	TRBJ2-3	TGTGCCAGCAGTTTAGAGCTCCGCACAGATACGCAGTATTTT	CASSLELRTDTQYF
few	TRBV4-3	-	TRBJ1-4	TGCGCCAGCAGCCAAGTTTGGACGGTTAATGAAAAACTGTTTTTT	CASSQVWTVNEKLFF
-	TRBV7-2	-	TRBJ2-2	TGTGCCAGCAGCGCGCGTGTCATCGGGGAGCTGTTTTTT	CASSARVIGELFF
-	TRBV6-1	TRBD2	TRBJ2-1	TGTGCCAGCAGCCGGACTAGCGGGACGCTGCCGGGCTTTAATGAGCAGTTCTTC	CASSRTSGTLPGFNEQFF
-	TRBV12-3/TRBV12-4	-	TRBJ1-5	TGTGCCAGCAGTTTAGCGCTGAGGACAGTCGGACAGCCCCAGCATTTT	CASSLALRTVGQPQHF
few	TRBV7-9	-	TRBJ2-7	TGTGCCAGCAGCCGGGTTGGCGGCTACGAGCAGTACTTC	CASSRVGGYEQYF
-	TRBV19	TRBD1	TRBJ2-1	TGTGCCAGTAGTATCCCCCGGACAGGGAGAAACAATGAGCAGTTCTTC	CASSIPRTGRNNEQFF
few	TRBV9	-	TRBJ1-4	TGTGCCAGCAGCGCAAAGGGATCTAATGAAAAACTGTTTTTT	CASSAKGSNEKLFF
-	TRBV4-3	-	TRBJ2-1	TGCGCCAGCAGCCAGGGGGCTCGAGTCAATGAGCAGTTCTTC	CASSQGARVNEQFF
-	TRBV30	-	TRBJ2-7	TGTGCCTGGAGTGTAGGCCGCGTAGGGCAGTACTTC	CAWSVGRVGQYF
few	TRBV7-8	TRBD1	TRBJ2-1	TGTGCCAGCAGCTTACGGACATCAGGGGGTGAGCAGTTCTTC	CASSLRTSGGEQFF
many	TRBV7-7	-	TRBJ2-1	TGTGCCAGCAGCTTAGGGGTGGGAACCTACAATGAGCAGTTCTTC	CASSLGVGTYNEQFF
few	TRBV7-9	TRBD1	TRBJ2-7	TGTGCCAGCAGCCTTGGGACAGGGGTCCCTTACGAGCAGTACTTC	CASSLGTGVPYEQYF
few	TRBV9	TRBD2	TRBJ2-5	TGTGCCAGCAGCGTAGTGGCGGGGGGGCCCAAGACCCAGTACTTC	CASSVVAGGPKTQYF
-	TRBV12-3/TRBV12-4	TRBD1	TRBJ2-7	TGTGCCAGCAGTCTACAGGGGGCATTCTACGAGCAGTACTTC	CASSLQGAFYEQYF
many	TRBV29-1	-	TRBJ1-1	TGCAGCGTTGCAGTGGGGGAAAACGCTGAAGCTTTCTTT	CSVAVGENAEAFF
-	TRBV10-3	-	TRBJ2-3	TGTGCCATCAGCTTAGGGGGTACGGATACGCAGTATTTT	CAISLGGTDTQYF
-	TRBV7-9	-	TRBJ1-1	TGTGCCAGCAGCTTAGTGTGGGACGCTGAAGCTTTCTTT	CASSLVWDAEAFF
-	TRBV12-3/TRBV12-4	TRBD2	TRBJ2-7	TGTGCCAGCAGGGCCGCGGGACTAGCGGGAGTTTACGAGCAGTACTTC	CASRAAGLAGVYEQYF
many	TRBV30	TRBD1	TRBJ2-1	TGTGCCTGGAGCCGGACAGGGGGCGGCGATGAGCAGTTCTTC	CAWSRTGGGDEQFF
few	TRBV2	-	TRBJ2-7	TGTGCCAGCAGTGAAGCAGATTGGACAGTCGGCGAGCAGTACTTC	CASSEADWTVGEQYF
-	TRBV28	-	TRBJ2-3	TGTGCCAGCGCAAGGGCGGGTGGCACAGATACGCAGTATTTT	CASARAGGTDTQYF
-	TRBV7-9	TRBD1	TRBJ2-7	TGTGCCAGCAGCCCGTTCAGGGGACAGAGTTTCTACGAGCAGTACTTC	CASSPFRGQSFYEQYF
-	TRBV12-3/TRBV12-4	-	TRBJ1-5	TGTGCCAGCAGTTTAGCGCCCGAAGCGGATCAGCCCCAGCATTTT	CASSLAPEADQPQHF
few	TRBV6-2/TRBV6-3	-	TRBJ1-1	TGTGCCAGCATGGGTTACAACACTGAAGCTTTCTTT	CASMGYNTEAFF
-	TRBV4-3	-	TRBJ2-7	TGCGCCAGCAGCCAACAACAGAGGGGCGGCGAGCAGTACTTC	CASSQQQRGGEQYF
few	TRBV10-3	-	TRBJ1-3	TGTGCCATCAGTGAGACGGTCTCTGGAAACACCATATATTTT	CAISETVSGNTIYF
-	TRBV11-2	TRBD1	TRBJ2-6	TGTGCCAGCAGCCTACCCGGACAGGGTTTTGGGGCCAACGTCCTGACTTTC	CASSLPGQGFGANVLTF
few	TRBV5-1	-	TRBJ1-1	TGCGCCAGCAGCTTCCTACAGACGAATTCGGACACTGAAGCTTTCTTT	CASSFLQTNSDTEAFF
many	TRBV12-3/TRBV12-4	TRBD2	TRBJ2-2	TGTGCCAGCAGTGTCACTAGCGGCTACACCGGGGAGCTGTTTTTT	CASSVTSGYTGELFF
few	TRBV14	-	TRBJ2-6	TGTGCCAGCAGCCGTAGAGTACTGGGGGCCAACGTCCTGACTTTC	CASSRRVLGANVLTF
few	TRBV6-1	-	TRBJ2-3	TGTGCCAGCAGTGAATTTCGGAGAGATACGCAGTATTTT	CASSEFRRDTQYF
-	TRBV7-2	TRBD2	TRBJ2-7	TGTGCCAGCAGCTTAGCGGGTGGAGTGCGGGAGGCCTTCTACGAGCAGTACTTC	CASSLAGGVREAFYEQYF
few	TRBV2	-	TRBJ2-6	TGTGCCAGCAGGGCTAGCTCTGGGGCCAACGTCCTGACTTTC	CASRASSGANVLTF